Below, 16 T cell receptor beta chains from the same sample are listed, as sequenced in a study of T cell responses to AZD1222 COVID-19 vaccine. Sequencing used immunoSEQ multiplex PCR; TCRdb keeps in-frame clones, though not all of them. The profile shows more than 100,000 clones, 65% to 90% of them singletons. The sample in question was peripheral blood, obtained on day 0 of AZD1222 vaccination. These receptor sequences come from an adult in good health.

This chain uses TRBV19 with TRBJ1-2; D is unclear. This CDR3 is 15 amino acids long. Per germline, CDR1 LNHDA and CDR2 SQIVND (reference sequence). Trimming stripped 5 bases from V and 0 bases from J, with 13 bases between. Here the CDR3 reads CASSVWAAANYGYTF. For the CDR3, the DNA is TGTGCCAGTAGTGTATGGGCAGCAGCTAACTATGGCTACACCTTC.

The V gene is TRBV5-1, the J gene TRBJ2-1, with TRBD2 matching 15 bases. Per the germline V gene, CDR1 is SGHRS and CDR2 is YFSETQ. CDR3 length: 20 amino acids. V gave up 6 bases and J gave up 0 bases; unmatched junction bases: 13. CDR3 region: CASNTRRGTSGGSSYNEQFF. For the CDR3, the DNA is TGCGCCAGCAACACCCGCCGAGGGACTAGCGGGGGGAGCTCCTACAATGAGCAGTTCTTC.

The chain couples TRBV28 to TRBJ1-5; TRBD1 matches at 10 bases. The trim removed 6 bases at V and 6 bases at J, leaving 8 bases unmatched. Germline CDR1 is MDHEN and CDR2 is SYDVKM. CDR3 length equals 15 residues. The CDR3 DNA is TGTGCCAGCAGAACACCCTGGACAGGGGGTCAGCCCCAGCATTTT. Encoded protein: CASRTPWTGGQPQHF.

By sample share, this clone is medium-sized. The chain is built from TRBV7-9 and TRBJ1-4; D gene ambiguous. The CDR3 runs 13 residues. The germline V gene encodes CDR1 SEHNR and CDR2 FQNEAQ (reference sequence). Deletions cut 11 bases from V and 2 bases from J, with 12 bases between. CDR3 nucleotides: TGTGCCGTACCCCGGGAGACTAATGAAAAACTGTTTTTT. It specifies CAVPRETNEKLFF.

The chain uses TRBV9 and TRBJ2-7; 10 nucleotides agree with TRBD1. Germline CDR1 and CDR2: SGDLS and YYNGEE. The V gene end was trimmed by 4 bases and the J gene end by 2 bases; junction bases not matched to a gene: 3. The CDR3 extends over 14 amino acids. In DNA, the CDR3 is TGTGCCAGCAGCCGGGACAGGGGACCCTACGAGCAGTACTTC. It specifies CASSRDRGPYEQYF.

This chain joins TRBV27 and TRBJ2-5; D may be TRBD1 or TRBD2 (6 bases each). CDR1 and CDR2 (germline): MNHEY, SMNVEV (reference sequence). V was pared by 6 bases and J by 6 bases, with 14 bases between. The CDR3 has 13 amino acids. The CDR3 is CASRGGAGKTQYF. The CDR3 DNA is TGTGCCAGCAGGGGGGGCGCGGGGAAGACCCAGTACTTC.

DNA of the CDR3: TGTGCCAGCAGCCTGGACGGCCGTAATGAAAAACTGTTTTTT. Its translation: CASSLDGRNEKLFF. The chain recombines TRBV6-6 with TRBJ1-4; D call uncertain. The V end lost 6 bases, the J end lost 4 bases, and 12 bases lay between the germline ends. Germline CDR1 is MNHNY and CDR2 is SVGAGI (reference sequence). The CDR3 has 14 residues.

The sample holds one count of this clone. V is TRBV10-1 and J is TRBJ2-7; 8 bases are a match to TRBD1. The CDR3 extends over 14 amino acids. V shed 3 bases and J 5 bases; nucleotides not matched to a gene: 6. Germline V lookup: CDR1 WNHNN, CDR2 SYGVQD (reference sequence). In DNA form, the CDR3 reads TGCGCCAGCAGTGATGGACAGGGTCTGAACGAGCAGTACTTC. The encoded protein is CASSDGQGLNEQYF.

The chain links TRBV28 to TRBJ2-5; 7 nucleotides line up with TRBD1. The V segment lost 4 bases and the J segment 6 bases; nucleotides outside the gene matches: 11. CDR3 size: 15 residues. Germline-derived CDR1 and CDR2 are MDHEN and SYDVKM. The CDR3 DNA reads TGTGCCAGCAGTTCCCGGGACAGAGACGCTAAGACCCAGTACTTC. Its protein product is CASSSRDRDAKTQYF.

V usage is TRBV19 and J usage is TRBJ2-5; TRBD1 is a possible D gene (6 bases). V was shortened by 3 bases and J by 2 bases, with 10 bases between the two germline ends. CDR3 length equals 14 residues. The V gene's germline CDR1 is LNHDA and CDR2 SQIVND (reference sequence). The CDR3 coding sequence is TGTGCCAGTAGTATGCTACAGGGACAAGAGACCCAGTACTTC. Its translation is CASSMLQGQETQYF.

This chain uses TRBV28 with TRBJ1-1; D unresolved. Germline CDR1 reads MDHEN; CDR2 reads SYDVKM. V was cut by 6 bases and J by 8 bases, with 13 bases left in between. The CDR3 has 12 residues. As DNA, the CDR3 is TGTGCCAGCAGCAACCCGTCCCGGGAAGCTTTCTTT. Amino acid sequence: CASSNPSREAFF.

This clone was counted at least ten times. The chain links TRBV5-4 to TRBJ2-1; a possible D gene is TRBD2 (6 bases). Germline V lookup: CDR1 SGHNT, CDR2 YYREEE (reference sequence). The CDR3 spans 14 residues. V was cut by 4 bases and J by 5 bases, with 13 bases left in between. The CDR3, as DNA: TGTGCCAGCAGCCCGGGTTGGGGGGACAATGAGCAGTTCTTC. Protein: CASSPGWGDNEQFF. Supplemented by reference TRBV5-4 and TRBJ2-1, the full variable domain reads ETGVTQSPTHLIKTRGQQVTLRCSSQSGHNTVSWYQQALGQGPQFIFQYYREEENGRGNFPPRFSGLQFPNYSSELNVNALELDDSALYLCASSPGWGDNEQFFGPGTRLTVL.

The chain combines TRBV7-2 with TRBJ1-4; maybe TRBD1 (5 bases). The CDR3 loop spans 15 amino acids. Looked up from germline, CDR1 is SGHTA and CDR2 is FQGNSA. Trimming stripped 1 base from V and 5 bases from J, with 11 bases between. CDR3 in DNA: TGTGCCAGCAGCTTAGACAGGTCAGCAAATGAAAAACTGTTTTTT. Residues: CASSLDRSANEKLFF.

This clone has just a few counts. The chain has TRBV27 and TRBJ1-5, with a weak D call TRBD1 (5 bases). Trimming cost V 6 bases and J 4 bases, with 10 bases left between them. CDR3 length: 13 amino acids. In germline, CDR1 is MNHEY, CDR2 SMNVEV (reference sequence). The CDR3 spells CASRPTENQPQHF. The CDR3 DNA reads TGTGCCAGCAGGCCGACAGAAAATCAGCCCCAGCATTTT.

The V and J genes are TRBV2 and TRBJ1-2; D not certain. Trimming stripped 1 base from V and 5 bases from J, with 17 bases between. There are 16 residues in the CDR3. The germline CDR1 and CDR2 sequences are SNHLY and FYNNEI. CDR3 sequence (DNA): TGTGCCAGCAGTGAAGGGTTGGGAGGAGGACCTTATGGCTACACCTTC. Encoded protein: CASSEGLGGGPYGYTF. The entire variable domain, with the rest obtained from reference TRBV2 and TRBJ1-2, is as follows: EPEVTQTPSHQVTQMGQEVILRCVPISNHLYFYWYRQILGQKVEFLVSFYNNEISEKSEIFDDQFSVERPDGSNFTLKIRSTKLEDSAMYFCASSEGLGGGPYGYTFGSGTRLTVV.

The chain carries TRBV9 and TRBJ2-1; 11 bases line up with TRBD2. The germline gives CDR1 SGDLS, CDR2 YYNGEE. The CDR3 has 16 residues. V shed 4 bases and J 4 bases; nucleotides not matched to a gene: 7. The CDR3 bases are TGTGCCAGCAGCCCAGGACTAGCGGGCCAGTACAATGAGCAGTTCTTC. This codes for CASSPGLAGQYNEQFF.